This section outlines one TCR beta chain sequence together with its context. Its matching antigen is unknown. This specimen belongs to a study of long-term antiretroviral therapy in people with HIV. It was version v3.0 of the immunoSEQ assay that was run at survey level. Data came from immunoSEQ multiplex PCR; TCRdb stores just in-frame clones and leaves some out. There are some 36,000 clones in the sample; around 84% occur only once, and around 4.6% lies in the top ten. V lost 1 base and J lost 8; bases outside the gene matches: 6. Looked up from germline, CDR1 is SGHRS and CDR2 is YFSETQ. The length of the CDR3 is 14 residues. Study observations and caveats: Sampling of blood ran from the mid-2000s to the late 2010s, and older ART regimens were possibly in use.

V gene TRBV5-1 combines with J gene TRBJ2-1, with 7 bases identical to TRBD1. The sequences come from unsorted PBMCs, collected approximately 2.7 years before starting antiretroviral therapy. This sequence was found in a woman in her thirties with HIV. CDR3 coding DNA: TGCGCCAGCAGCTTGTCCGACAGGGCACATGAGCAGTTCTTC. This encodes CASSLSDRAHEQFF.